A selection of T cell receptor beta chains follows, all from one sample in a study of early T cells in non-severe SARS-CoV-2 infection. TCRdb reprocessed the 5' RACE reads with MiXCR, giving one entry per CDR3 protein. The table lists 50,000 to 60,000 distinct CDR3 sequences, under 10% of them singletons. What was sequenced was whole blood. The receptors stem from an adult who was a healthcare worker with PCR-confirmed SARS-CoV-2 infection or an uninfected control (not recorded which). The CDR3 runs from the conserved cysteine through the conserved F or W. A D gene is named only where the DNA matches it firmly. Clone size is given for some rows only: seen once, a few or many times, or a class if the clone is expanded.

clone_size,v_call,d_call,cdr3_length,j_call,cdr3_nt,cdr3_aa
many,TRBV15,-,12,TRBJ2-3,TGTGCCACCAGCAGAGACACAGATACGCAGTATTTT,CATSRDTDTQYF
few,TRBV12-3/TRBV12-4,-,14,TRBJ2-3,TGTGCCAGCAGTTTAACGGGAGCGACAGATACGCAGTATTTT,CASSLTGATDTQYF
few,TRBV7-2,-,12,TRBJ1-1,TGTGCCAGCAGCCGACAGTACACTGAAGCTTTCTTT,CASSRQYTEAFF
many,TRBV10-3,-,15,TRBJ2-1,TGTGCCATCAGTGAGGGACACCGTTCCTACAATGAGCAGTTCTTC,CAISEGHRSYNEQFF
few,TRBV10-2,TRBD2,14,TRBJ2-7,TGCGCCAGCAGTGAGACTAGCGGGAGCTACGAGCAGTACTTC,CASSETSGSYEQYF
many,TRBV7-9,TRBD1,15,TRBJ1-1,TGTGCCAGCAGCCCCCCCTCCAGGGGGCTGACTGAAGCTTTCTTT,CASSPPSRGLTEAFF
many,TRBV29-1,TRBD2,11,TRBJ2-7,TGCAGCGCCGGGACTAGTTACGAGCAGTACTTC,CSAGTSYEQYF
-,TRBV18,-,12,TRBJ1-1,TGTGCCAGCTCACCAGCGAACACTGAAGCTTTCTTT,CASSPANTEAFF
few,TRBV9,-,15,TRBJ2-2,TGTGCCAGCAGCGTAGTTAGCGGGAACACCGGGGAGCTGTTTTTT,CASSVVSGNTGELFF
-,TRBV5-1,-,13,TRBJ2-5,TGCGCCAGCAGCCAGGCGACCCAAGAGACCCAGTACTTC,CASSQATQETQYF
many,TRBV4-2,-,11,TRBJ2-1,TGTGCCAGCAGCCAATATAATGAGCAGTTCTTC,CASSQYNEQFF